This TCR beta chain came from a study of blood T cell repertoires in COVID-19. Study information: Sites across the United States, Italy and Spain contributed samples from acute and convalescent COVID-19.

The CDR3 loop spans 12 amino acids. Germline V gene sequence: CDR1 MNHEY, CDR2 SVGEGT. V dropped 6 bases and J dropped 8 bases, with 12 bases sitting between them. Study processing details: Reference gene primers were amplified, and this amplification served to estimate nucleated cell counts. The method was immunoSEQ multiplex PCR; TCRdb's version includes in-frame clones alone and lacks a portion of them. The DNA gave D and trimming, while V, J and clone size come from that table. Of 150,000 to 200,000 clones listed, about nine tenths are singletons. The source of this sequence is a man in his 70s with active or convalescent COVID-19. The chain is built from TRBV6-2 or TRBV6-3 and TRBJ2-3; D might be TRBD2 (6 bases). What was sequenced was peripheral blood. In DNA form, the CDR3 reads TGTGCCAGCAGCTGGGACTCCCTTACGCAGTATTTT. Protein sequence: CASSWDSLTQYF.